The TCR beta chain under discussion was sequenced for a study of OX40 agonist ivuxolimab in advanced cancers. CDR3 length: 13 amino acids. Germline V gives CDR1 LNHDA, CDR2 SQIVND (reference sequence). After removal of 7 bases from V and 9 bases from J, the junction contained 8 bases not matched to a gene. Some clones are missing from TCRdb's copy, which holds only in-frame ones; the method was immunoSEQ multiplex PCR. In the table there are roughly 86,000 clones, about 90% of which are singletons. The clonotype originates from an adult with an advanced solid tumor such as melanoma, head and neck, liver or kidney cancer. Material: CD4+ or CD8+ T cells sorted from blood, obtained in a trial of the OX40 agonist ivuxolimab. The V and J genes are TRBV19 and TRBJ1-2, with 10 bases lining up with TRBD1. The CDR3 DNA reads as TGTGCCAGTACCCCCCGGGACAGGGGAAGCTACACCTTC. Residues: CASTPRDRGSYTF.